These 19 T cell receptor beta chains share one sample of origin, sequenced in a study of shared clonotypes between healthy human individuals. It was CD45RO-negative cells, positively selected for CCR7, that made up naive CD8 cells, with terminally differentiated effector memory CD45RA+ cells excluded. Generated by immunoSEQ multiplex PCR, the TCRdb table keeps only in-frame clones and is missing some. The repertoire holds fewer than 850,000 clones, with about 96% as singletons. The sequenced material came from naive CD8+ T cells sorted from blood. These receptor sequences come from a man in his thirties or forties in good health.

The chain has TRBV4-1 and TRBJ2-3; D uncertain. Germline CDR1 is MGHRA and CDR2 is YSYEKL. The CDR3 has 13 amino acids. V was shortened by 5 bases and J by 1 base, with 7 bases between the two germline ends. Written as DNA, the CDR3 is TGCGCCAGCAGCGACATACGCACAGATACGCAGTATTTT. Amino acids: CASSDIRTDTQYF.

This clone was detected only once. The V gene is TRBV7-6, the J gene TRBJ1-1; D unclear. The length of the CDR3 is 16 residues. The V end lost 5 bases, the J end lost 5 bases, and 21 bases lay between the germline ends. Germline CDR1 is SGHVS and CDR2 is FNYEAQ. CDR3 amino acids: CASSPTGKHRQTEAFF. The CDR3 DNA reads TGTGCCAGCAGCCCCACCGGGAAGCACCGTCAGACTGAAGCTTTCTTT.

This clone is a singleton in its sample. The V call is TRBV9, the J call TRBJ2-1, with 7 bases lining up with TRBD2. Per the germline V gene, CDR1 is SGDLS and CDR2 is YYNGEE. This CDR3 spans 15 amino acids. The V and J ends lost 4 bases and 8 bases, in that order; junction bases with no gene match: 12. CDR3 nucleotide sequence: TGTGCCAGCAGCTCAGGCGCGGGAGTACTCGATGAGCAGTTCTTC. This encodes CASSSGAGVLDEQFF.

The chain joins TRBV7-9 to TRBJ2-3; no reliable D call. Trimming stripped 8 bases from V and 9 bases from J, with 15 bases between. Germline V gene data show CDR1 as SEHNR and CDR2 as FQNEAQ (reference sequence). This CDR3 is built from 12 residues. The CDR3 region is CASETATKTQYF. CDR3 nucleotides: TGTGCCAGCGAAACGGCAACGAAGACGCAGTATTTT.

On this clone itself: Sequence at one end of the junction differs from germline and may be a read error. The same CDR3 also results from other DNA sequences found in this sample. The chain uses TRBV4-1 and TRBJ2-7; TRBD1 agrees at 11 bases. Germline V lookup: CDR1 MGHRA, CDR2 YSYEKL. The CDR3 is 15 amino acids. CDR3 sequence: CASSQAGTGGYEQYF. The CDR3, as DNA: TGCGCCAGCAGTCAAGCCGGGACAGGGGGGTACGAGCAGTACTTC.

The chain recombines TRBV19 with TRBJ1-5; a weak D match, TRBD1 (5 bases). CDR1 is LNHDA, CDR2 SQIVND, per germline (reference sequence). The CDR3 has 15 amino acids. V lost 7 bases, J lost 4 bases, and 17 bases lay in between. CDR3 sequence (DNA): TGTGCCAGTAAAGGGACTTCGGGAAATAATCAGCCCCAGCATTTT. It specifies CASKGTSGNNQPQHF. Full variable domain (outside the CDR3, taken from reference TRBV19 and TRBJ1-5): DGGITQSPKYLFRKEGQNVTLSCEQNLNHDAMYWYRQDPGQGLRLIYYSQIVNDFQKGDIAEGYSVSREKKESFPLTVTSAQKNPTAFYLCASKGTSGNNQPQHFGDGTRLSIL.

This rearrangement joins TRBV4-1 to TRBJ2-2; D remains unclear. This CDR3 has 14 residues. Trimming removed 1 base at V and 4 bases at J, with 7 bases between. Germline values: CDR1 MGHRA, CDR2 YSYEKL. Written as DNA, the CDR3 is TGCGCCAGCAGCCAAGTCTATAGCACCGGGGAGCTGTTTTTT. It yields the protein CASSQVYSTGELFF.

The chain is built from TRBV7-8 and TRBJ1-2; TRBD1 matches at 9 bases. The CDR3 consists of 19 residues. Unmatched junction bases numbered 15, after V lost 4 bases and J lost 0 bases. The germline gives CDR1 SGHVS, CDR2 FQNEAQ. The DNA of the CDR3 is TGTGCCAGCAGCTCGCCCCCCCAGCCCGACAGGGGGTCTAACTATGGCTACACCTTC. Protein: CASSSPPQPDRGSNYGYTF.

This rearrangement joins TRBV11-2 to TRBJ2-7, with a tentative D call TRBD1 (7 bases). The V end was cut by 5 bases, the J end by 1 base, with 18 bases between. Germline CDR1 SGHAT, CDR2 FQNNGV. The CDR3 has 16 amino acids. This CDR3 reads CASSQRTQGGSYEQYF. CDR3 nucleotide sequence: TGTGCCAGCAGCCAGCGGACTCAGGGGGGATCCTACGAGCAGTACTTC.

The V gene is TRBV28, the J gene TRBJ2-7, with 8 bases lining up with TRBD1. With 7 bases clipped from V and 7 bases from J, the junction kept 12 bases outside the gene matches. This CDR3 spans 14 amino acids. CDR1 is MDHEN and CDR2 is SYDVKM in the germline V gene. The CDR3 DNA follows: TGTGCCAGCACGAGGGACAGGCCTCTCGAGGAGCAGTACTTC. Its protein is CASTRDRPLEEQYF.

This sequence joins TRBV11-3 and TRBJ2-1, with 8 bases that match TRBD2. V shed 5 bases, J shed 8 bases, and the junction held 14 bases outside the gene matches. CDR1 SGHNT and CDR2 YENEEA come from the germline V gene. This CDR3 has 16 residues. The CDR3 region is CASSKIAGSASDEQFF. The CDR3 DNA reads as TGTGCCAGCAGCAAAATAGCGGGGTCTGCTTCGGATGAGCAGTTCTTC.

The chain recombines TRBV27 with TRBJ2-7; 10 nucleotides align to TRBD2. The trim removed 7 bases at V and 3 bases at J, leaving 12 bases unmatched. This CDR3 has 16 amino acids. Germline CDR1 reads MNHEY; CDR2 reads SMNVEV (reference sequence). CDR3 protein: CASTSRFGTSDYEQYF. The CDR3 DNA reads TGTGCCAGCACCTCCCGCTTCGGGACTAGCGACTACGAGCAGTACTTC.

This chain links TRBV27 with TRBJ2-5; D may match TRBD1 or TRBD2 (6 bases each). The CDR3 totals 14 residues. Between the trimmed V and J ends, which lost 5 bases and 5 bases, there was a span of 15 bases. Per the germline V gene, CDR1 is MNHEY and CDR2 is SMNVEV (reference sequence). CDR3 amino acids: CASSGHTGRETQYF. The CDR3 region has the DNA TGTGCCAGCAGTGGACATACAGGGAGGGAGACCCAGTACTTC.

This chain joins TRBV5-1 and TRBJ2-7, with TRBD1 as a possible D gene (5 bases). V was pared by 0 bases and J by 5 bases, with 15 bases between. The CDR3 is 15 residues long. Per the germline V gene, CDR1 is SGHRS and CDR2 is YFSETQ. The CDR3 DNA reads as TGCGCCAGCAGCTTGGGATGGCAGGGTGGCGACGAGCAGTACTTC. Its protein product is CASSLGWQGGDEQYF.

V gene TRBV29-1 combines with J gene TRBJ2-5; weak D call: TRBD2 (6 bases). This CDR3 has 13 residues. Germline loops: CDR1 SQVTM, CDR2 ANQGSEA. The CDR3 nucleotides read TGCAGTGGAGGAAGGCTGGGGGGAGAGACCCAGTACTTC. As protein: CSGGRLGGETQYF.

This chain joins TRBV30 and TRBJ2-2; TRBD1 aligns across 9 bases. V shed 4 bases, J shed 7 bases, and the junction held 10 bases outside the gene matches. The CDR3 is 15 amino acids. Per germline, CDR1 GTSNPN and CDR2 SVGIG (reference sequence). The chain's CDR3 is CAWNPGQGIGGELFF. The CDR3 region has the DNA TGTGCCTGGAATCCGGGACAGGGTATCGGCGGGGAGCTGTTTTTT.

V and J are TRBV11-2 and TRBJ2-2; maybe TRBD2 (6 bases). Germline CDR1 is SGHAT and CDR2 is FQNNGV. The V and J ends lost 5 bases and 5 bases respectively, with 15 bases between them. The CDR3 length is 15 residues. This chain's CDR3 is CASSPGRDGTGELFF. In DNA form, the CDR3 reads TGTGCCAGCAGCCCAGGGCGGGACGGGACCGGGGAGCTGTTTTTT.

V is TRBV9 and J is TRBJ2-7; 13 nucleotides line up with TRBD2. CDR3 length: 18 residues. From germline, CDR1 is SGDLS and CDR2 YYNGEE. V shed 2 bases, J shed 5 bases, and the junction held 13 bases outside the gene matches. Here the CDR3 DNA reads TGTGCCAGCAGCGTCCGCCCCCTACTAGCGGGAGGGTTGGACGAGCAGTACTTC. Translating gives CASSVRPLLAGGLDEQYF.

V is TRBV6-5 and J is TRBJ2-1; a weak D match, TRBD2 (6 bases). V was pared by 1 base and J by 9 bases, with 13 bases between. The germline V gene has CDR1 MNHEY and CDR2 SVGAGI. The length of the CDR3 is 14 residues. CDR3 in amino acids: CASSYWGDGSEQFF. For the CDR3, the DNA is TGTGCCAGCAGTTACTGGGGGGATGGGAGTGAGCAGTTCTTC.